Described below is a single TCR beta chain sequence and its context. These data are taken from a study of blood T cell repertoires in COVID-19. Deletions cut 0 bases from V and 4 bases from J, with 4 bases between. The CDR3 has 13 residues. The V gene's germline CDR1 is ENHRY and CDR2 SYGVKD. Sequenced by immunoSEQ multiplex PCR; TCRdb stores in-frame clones only, minus some. Among about 220,000 clones, 80% to 85% were seen once, and the ten largest hold approximately 6.2%. The source is a woman aged 40 to 50 who had recovered from COVID-19. Sequenced sample: PBMCs or T cells enriched from blood (not recorded which). V gene TRBV10-3 combines with J gene TRBJ1-3; no definite D call. This CDR3 is CAISESQGNTIYF. In DNA form, the CDR3 reads TGTGCCATCAGTGAGTCCCAAGGAAACACCATATATTTT.